A selection of T cell receptor beta chains follows, all from one sample in a study of cytomegalovirus exposure and HLA in healthy donors. Measured with immunoSEQ multiplex PCR; TCRdb has only the in-frame clones, and not every one. The sample holds about 260,000 clones, just under 85% seen once. Sequences were obtained from PBMCs. Receptors were obtained from a woman aged 40-49 years in good health and CMV-seropositive. CDR3s include the opening cysteine and the closing phenylalanine or tryptophan. The D gene is left open where the match is weak. Part of the rows lack a size; the others show once, few, many or a class for expanded clones.

clone_size,d_call,v_call,j_call,cdr3_nt,cdr3_aa
NA,TRBD2,TRBV27,TRBJ2-2,TGTGCCAGCAGTCTCGCCCGGACTAGCATTCCCGGGGAGCTGTTTTTT,CASSLARTSIPGELFF
NA,TRBD2,TRBV19,TRBJ2-2,TGTGCCAGTAGTATCTCCGGGACTACGAACACCGGGGAGCTGTTTTTT,CASSISGTTNTGELFF
NA,TRBD1,TRBV14,TRBJ1-6,TGTGCCAGCAGCCTACGGACAGGGATTACTTCACCCCTCCACTTT,CASSLRTGITSPLHF
NA,TRBD2,TRBV5-1,TRBJ2-1,TGCGCCAGCAGCTCAACTAGCGGAGGTCTCAATGAGCAGTTCTTC,CASSSTSGGLNEQFF
once,TRBD1,TRBV9,TRBJ1-6,TGTGCCAGCAGCTCAGAAGGGGGCGTCTATAATTCACCCCTCCACTTT,CASSSEGGVYNSPLHF
NA,TRBD2,TRBV7-9,TRBJ2-2,TGTGCCAGCAGCTTAGGACTAGCGAGGGACACCGGGGAGCTGTTTTTT,CASSLGLARDTGELFF
NA,NA,TRBV7-2,TRBJ2-7,TGTGCCAGCAGCTCGCCGGACTTACTCTCCGAGCAGTACTTC,CASSSPDLLSEQYF
NA,TRBD1,TRBV27,TRBJ2-7,TGTGCCAGCAGTTGGGACAGCAAAAACGAGCAGTACTTC,CASSWDSKNEQYF
NA,TRBD2,TRBV11-2,TRBJ2-1,TGTGCCAGCAGCTCGGGACTAGCGGAATACAATGAGCAGTTCTTC,CASSSGLAEYNEQFF
once,NA,TRBV4-3,TRBJ2-2,TGCGCCAGCAGCCAAGTCTCAGACACCGGGGAGCTGTTTTTT,CASSQVSDTGELFF
NA,TRBD2,TRBV19,TRBJ2-7,TGTGCCAGTAGTATTCCCGCGGCAGGGAGGGGTAACGAGCAGTACTTC,CASSIPAAGRGNEQYF
NA,TRBD1,TRBV2,TRBJ1-3,TGTGCCAGCAGTGAACGAAGGACAGGGCTCTCCGGAAACACCATATATTTT,CASSERRTGLSGNTIYF
NA,TRBD2,TRBV2,TRBJ2-7,TGTGCCAGCAGATCCGGGACTAGCGGGAGGGGGCCCTACGAGCAGTACTTC,CASRSGTSGRGPYEQYF
NA,NA,TRBV10-3,TRBJ1-2,TGTGCCATCAGTGATGGGAGGGGAGGGTATGGCTACACCTTC,CAISDGRGGYGYTF
NA,TRBD2,TRBV5-6,TRBJ2-1,TGTGCCAGCAGCTGGGGCACTAGCGGGAGCGATGAGCAGTTCTTC,CASSWGTSGSDEQFF
few,NA,TRBV11-2,TRBJ2-7,TGTGCCAGCAGCTTAGGCGGGAAAACCTCCTACGAGCAGTACTTC,CASSLGGKTSYEQYF
NA,TRBD1,TRBV27,TRBJ1-2,TGTGCCAGCAGTCGACGAACCGGGACAGGGTATTTCGGCTACACCTTC,CASSRRTGTGYFGYTF
NA,TRBD1,TRBV28,TRBJ1-2,TGTGCCAGCAGTTTTCCCCAGGGGGCCGGCTACACCTTC,CASSFPQGAGYTF
NA,TRBD2,TRBV5-8,TRBJ2-3,TGTGCTACGAGACAGGTCGGGAGGGCAGATACGCAGTATTTT,CATRQVGRADTQYF
few,TRBD2,TRBV10-3,TRBJ2-3,TGTGCCATCAACCCAGGGCGGGAGGGGAGCACAGATACGCAGTATTTT,CAINPGREGSTDTQYF
NA,NA,TRBV7-6,TRBJ1-3,TGTGCCAGCAGCTTTTCGGGGGAGTCCTTCTCTGGAAACACCATATATTTT,CASSFSGESFSGNTIYF
NA,TRBD1,TRBV6-5,TRBJ2-5,TGTGCCAGCAGTTACTCGTTTGGGACAGAAGAGACCCAGTACTTC,CASSYSFGTEETQYF
NA,NA,TRBV7-2,TRBJ2-5,TGTGCCAGCAGCGACACGGTCCTAACCCAGTACTTC,CASSDTVLTQYF
NA,NA,TRBV6-1,TRBJ2-3,TGTGCCAGCAGCAGGGTGGCAGATACGCAGTATTTT,CASSRVADTQYF
NA,TRBD2,TRBV9,TRBJ2-3,TGTGCCAGCAGCGTAGGTCCGGGACTAGCGGGATTCCCAGATACGCAGTATTTT,CASSVGPGLAGFPDTQYF
NA,TRBD2,TRBV30,TRBJ2-1,TGTGCCTGGAGTCCTAGCGGGGGGGTCTCCTACAATGAGCAGTTCTTC,CAWSPSGGVSYNEQFF
NA,TRBD2,TRBV2,TRBJ2-1,TGTGCCAGCCAGAGACTAGCGGGAACGTTTGGGAATGAGCAGTTCTTC,CASQRLAGTFGNEQFF
NA,TRBD2,TRBV7-2,TRBJ2-3,TGTGCCAGCAGCCCCCGACCCCCGGGACTAGATGTAGATACGCAGTATTTT,CASSPRPPGLDVDTQYF
NA,TRBD1,TRBV7-3,TRBJ2-2,TGTGCCAGCAGCTTGAGACAGGGGCCGAACACCGGGGAGCTGTTTTTT,CASSLRQGPNTGELFF
NA,TRBD2,TRBV5-1,TRBJ2-1,TGCGCCAGCAGCTCCGGGACTAGCGCAAACAATGAGCAGTTCTTC,CASSSGTSANNEQFF
NA,NA,TRBV5-1,TRBJ2-1,TGCGCCAGCAGCTTTGAGGCAGGGGCCCACAATGAGCAGTTCTTC,CASSFEAGAHNEQFF
NA,TRBD2,TRBV6-1,TRBJ2-1,TGTGCCAGCAGTCTACTAGCGGGAGGCAACAATGAGCAGTTCTTC,CASSLLAGGNNEQFF
NA,TRBD2,TRBV19,TRBJ2-7,TGTGCCAGTAGCCTCGGACTAGCGAACGAGCAGTACTTC,CASSLGLANEQYF
NA,NA,TRBV18,TRBJ2-1,TGTGCCAGCTCACCCGGCGGGACTAGGGGGCCTACTACGGGGGGGCAGTTCTTC,CASSPGGTRGPTTGGQFF
NA,NA,TRBV5-4,TRBJ1-6,TGTGCCAGCAGCTCGGTGGATTCACCCCTCCACTTT,CASSSVDSPLHF
NA,NA,TRBV27,TRBJ2-5,TGTGCCAGCAGTTTATCACACAAAGAGACCCAGTACTTC,CASSLSHKETQYF
NA,TRBD1,TRBV28,TRBJ2-4,TGTGCCAGCACCCCCTGGACAGGGCGAGACATTCAGTACTTC,CASTPWTGRDIQYF
few,NA,TRBV28,TRBJ1-5,TGTGCCAGCAGGACCGGGACAACTAATCAGCCCCAGCATTTT,CASRTGTTNQPQHF
NA,NA,TRBV28,TRBJ2-7,TGTGCCAGCAGGCAGACAGGTTCCTACGAGCAGTACTTC,CASRQTGSYEQYF
many,NA,TRBV30,TRBJ1-5,TGTGCCTGGAGAGGCAGGTTGAATCAGCCCCAGCATTTT,CAWRGRLNQPQHF
NA,TRBD2,TRBV4-3,TRBJ2-1,TGCGCCAGCAGCCAAGTGGGCGGGAGCTCCTACAATGAGCAGTTCTTC,CASSQVGGSSYNEQFF
NA,NA,TRBV27,TRBJ1-1,TGTGCCAGCAGCAAACAGGCCATGAACACTGAAGCTTTCTTT,CASSKQAMNTEAFF
NA,TRBD2,TRBV7-2,TRBJ2-3,TGTGCCAGCAGCTTTAGCGGGGCCACAGATACGCAGTATTTT,CASSFSGATDTQYF
NA,TRBD2,TRBV4-2,TRBJ2-1,TGTGCCAGCAGCCCCGGGGGACTAGCGGGAGACCCCTACAATGAGCAGTTCTTC,CASSPGGLAGDPYNEQFF
NA,TRBD1,TRBV28,TRBJ2-2,TGTGCCAGCAGACCGGACAGGGACCTTAACACCGGGGAGCTGTTTTTT,CASRPDRDLNTGELFF